Sequencing of this T cell receptor (beta chain) was carried out in a study of blood T cell repertoires in COVID-19. About the research overall: PBMCs, B-cell-depleted T cells, or T cells provided the cDNA or gDNA that made up the material.

Assay used: immunoSEQ multiplex PCR; TCRdb lists only in-frame clones, some missing. Of about 140,000 clones in the sample, roughly 84% were seen once. This clonotype was sampled from a man aged 30-40 years with COVID-19, enrolled during active disease. The source material was peripheral blood.

CDR3 in DNA: TGCAGCGCAGGGGGGGGACAGGGAGTCACTGAAGCTTTCTTT. Its protein product is CSAGGGQGVTEAFF. The V call is TRBV29-1, the J call TRBJ1-1; 9 bases agree with TRBD1. Germline values: CDR1 SQVTM, CDR2 ANQGSEA. This CDR3 comprises 14 residues. V shed 7 bases, J shed 4 bases, and the junction held 10 bases outside the gene matches.